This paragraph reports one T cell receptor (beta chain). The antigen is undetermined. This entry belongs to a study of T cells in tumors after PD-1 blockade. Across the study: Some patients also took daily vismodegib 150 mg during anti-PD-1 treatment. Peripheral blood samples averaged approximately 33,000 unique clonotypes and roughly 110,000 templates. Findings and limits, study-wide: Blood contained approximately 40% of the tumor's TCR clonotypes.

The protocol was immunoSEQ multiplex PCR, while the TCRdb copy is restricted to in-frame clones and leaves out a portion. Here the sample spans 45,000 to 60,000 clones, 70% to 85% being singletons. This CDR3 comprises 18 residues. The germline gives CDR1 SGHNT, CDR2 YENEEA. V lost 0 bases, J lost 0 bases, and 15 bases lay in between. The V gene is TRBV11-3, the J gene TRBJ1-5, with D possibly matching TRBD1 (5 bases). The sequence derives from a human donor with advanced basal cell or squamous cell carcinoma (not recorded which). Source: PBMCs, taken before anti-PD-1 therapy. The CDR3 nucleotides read TGTGCCAGCAGCTTAGATCGTCTGGGGCGGGATAGCAATCAGCCCCAGCATTTT. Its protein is CASSLDRLGRDSNQPQHF.